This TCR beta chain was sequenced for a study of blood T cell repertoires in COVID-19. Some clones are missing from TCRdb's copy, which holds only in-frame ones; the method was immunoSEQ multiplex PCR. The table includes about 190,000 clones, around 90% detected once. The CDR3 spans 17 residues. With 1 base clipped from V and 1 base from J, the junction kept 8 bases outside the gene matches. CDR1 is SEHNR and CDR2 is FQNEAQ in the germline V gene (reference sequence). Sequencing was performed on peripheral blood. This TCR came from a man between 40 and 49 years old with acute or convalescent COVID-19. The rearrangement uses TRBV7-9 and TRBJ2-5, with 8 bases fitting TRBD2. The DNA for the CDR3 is TGTGCCAGCAGCTTAGTAGCGGGGCTCAACTCCCAAGAGACCCAGTACTTC. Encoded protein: CASSLVAGLNSQETQYF.